This TCR beta chain was sequenced during a study of technical replicates of blood from a handful of donors. Germline V lookup: CDR1 MGHRA, CDR2 YSYEKL. There are 17 residues in the CDR3. V lost 4 bases, J lost 2 bases, and 17 bases lay in between. Repertoires were generated with immunoSEQ multiplex PCR, while TCRdb's copy carries only in-frame clones and drops some. The sample lists fewer than 75,000 clones, 88% occurring once. The sample was PBMCs. This TCR was recovered from a human donor in good health. Some clones in this sample may be carry-over from other donors' samples. The rearrangement links TRBV4-1 to TRBJ2-2; D is perhaps TRBD2 (5 bases). CDR3 sequence reads: CASSPQGTGINTGELFF. For the CDR3, the DNA is TGCGCCAGCAGCCCCCAAGGAACGGGGATTAACACCGGGGAGCTGTTTTTT.